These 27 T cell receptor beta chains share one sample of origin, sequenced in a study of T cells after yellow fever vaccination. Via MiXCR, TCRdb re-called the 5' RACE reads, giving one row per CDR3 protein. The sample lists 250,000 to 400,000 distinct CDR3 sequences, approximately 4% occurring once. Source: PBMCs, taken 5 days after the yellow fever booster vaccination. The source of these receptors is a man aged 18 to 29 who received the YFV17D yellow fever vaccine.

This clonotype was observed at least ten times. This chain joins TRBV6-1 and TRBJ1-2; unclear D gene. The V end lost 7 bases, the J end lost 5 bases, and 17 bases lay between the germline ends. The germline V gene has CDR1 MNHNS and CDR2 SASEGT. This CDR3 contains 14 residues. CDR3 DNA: TGTGCCAGCACCCCTCAGGCCCCGGGGTATGGCTACACCTTC. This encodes CASTPQAPGYGYTF.

CDR3 residues: CASSLGWFDNEQFF. DNA for the CDR3: TGTGCCAGCAGCTTAGGATGGTTTGACAATGAGCAGTTCTTC. The rearrangement links TRBV11-2 to TRBJ2-1; D remains ambiguous. Trimming took 1 base from V and 5 from J, leaving 9 bases between them. The germline V gene has CDR1 SGHAT and CDR2 FQNNGV. The CDR3 has 14 amino acids.

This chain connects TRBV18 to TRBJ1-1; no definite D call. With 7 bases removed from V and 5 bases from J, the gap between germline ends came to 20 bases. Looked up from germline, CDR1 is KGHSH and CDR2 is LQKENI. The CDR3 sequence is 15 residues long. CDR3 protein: CASFPPSSRKTEAFF. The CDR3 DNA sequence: TGTGCCAGCTTCCCCCCGAGCAGCAGAAAAACTGAAGCTTTCTTT.

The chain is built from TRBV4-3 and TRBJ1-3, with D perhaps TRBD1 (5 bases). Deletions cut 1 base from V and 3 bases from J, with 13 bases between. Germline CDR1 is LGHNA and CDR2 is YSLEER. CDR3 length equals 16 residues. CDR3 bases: TGCGCCAGCAGCCAAGGAATAGGGACTAGTGGAAACACCATATATTTT. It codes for CASSQGIGTSGNTIYF.

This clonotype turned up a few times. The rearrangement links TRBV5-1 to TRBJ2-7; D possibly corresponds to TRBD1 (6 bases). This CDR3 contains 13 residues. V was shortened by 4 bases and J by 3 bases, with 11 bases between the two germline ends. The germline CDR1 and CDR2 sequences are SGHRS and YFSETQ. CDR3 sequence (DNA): TGCGCCAGCAGCCAGGACAGATACTACGAGCAGTACTTC. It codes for CASSQDRYYEQYF.

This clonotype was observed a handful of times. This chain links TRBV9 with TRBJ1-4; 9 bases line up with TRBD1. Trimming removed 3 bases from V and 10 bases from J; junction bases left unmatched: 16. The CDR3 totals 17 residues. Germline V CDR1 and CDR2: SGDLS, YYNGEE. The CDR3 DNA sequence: TGTGCCAGCAGCGGACAGCGAGCGGGACAGGGTGACGGAAAACTGTTTTTT. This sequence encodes CASSGQRAGQGDGKLFF.

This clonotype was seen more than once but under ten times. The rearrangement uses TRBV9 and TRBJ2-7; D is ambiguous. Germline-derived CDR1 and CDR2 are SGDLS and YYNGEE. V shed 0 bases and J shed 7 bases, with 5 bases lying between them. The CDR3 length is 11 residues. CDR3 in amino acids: CASSVVGEQYV. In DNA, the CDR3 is TGTGCCAGCAGCGTAGTGGGGGAGCAGTACGTC.

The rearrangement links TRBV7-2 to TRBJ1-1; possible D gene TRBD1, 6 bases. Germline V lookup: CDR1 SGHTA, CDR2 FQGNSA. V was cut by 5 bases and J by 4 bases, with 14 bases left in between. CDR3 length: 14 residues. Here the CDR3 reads CASSPRSDSTEAFF. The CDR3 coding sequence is TGTGCCAGCAGCCCCCGGTCGGACAGCACTGAAGCTTTCTTT.

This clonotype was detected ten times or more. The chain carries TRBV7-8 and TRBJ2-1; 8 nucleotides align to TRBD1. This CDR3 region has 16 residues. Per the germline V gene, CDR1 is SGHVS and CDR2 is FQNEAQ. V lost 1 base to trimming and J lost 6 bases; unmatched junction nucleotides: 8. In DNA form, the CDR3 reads TGTGCCAGCAGCTTAGGTCCGGACAGGGTTGTCAATGAGCAGTTCTTC. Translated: CASSLGPDRVVNEQFF.

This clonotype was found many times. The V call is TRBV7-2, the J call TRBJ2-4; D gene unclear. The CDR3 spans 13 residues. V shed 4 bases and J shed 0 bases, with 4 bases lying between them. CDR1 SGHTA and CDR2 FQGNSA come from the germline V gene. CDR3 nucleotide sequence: TGTGCCAGCAGCTCGCTAGCCAAAAACATTCAGTACTTC. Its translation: CASSSLAKNIQYF.

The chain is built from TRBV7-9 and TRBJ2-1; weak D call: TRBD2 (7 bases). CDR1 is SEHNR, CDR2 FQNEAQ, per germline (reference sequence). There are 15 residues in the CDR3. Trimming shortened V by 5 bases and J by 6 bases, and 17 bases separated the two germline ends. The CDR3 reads CASSADTGGLNEQFF. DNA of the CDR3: TGTGCCAGCAGCGCGGATACGGGGGGCCTCAATGAGCAGTTCTTC.

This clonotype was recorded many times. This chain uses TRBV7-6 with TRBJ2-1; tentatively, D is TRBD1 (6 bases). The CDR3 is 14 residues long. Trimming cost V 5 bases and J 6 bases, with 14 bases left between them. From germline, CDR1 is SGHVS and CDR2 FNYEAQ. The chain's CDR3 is CASSVSTGRNEQFF. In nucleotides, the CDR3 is TGTGCCAGCAGCGTAAGCACAGGGCGCAATGAGCAGTTCTTC.

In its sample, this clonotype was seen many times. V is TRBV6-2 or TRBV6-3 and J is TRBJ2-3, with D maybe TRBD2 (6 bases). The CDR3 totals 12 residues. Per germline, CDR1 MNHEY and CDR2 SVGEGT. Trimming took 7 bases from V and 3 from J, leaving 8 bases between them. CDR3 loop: CASNGGTDTQYF. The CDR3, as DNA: TGTGCCAGCAATGGGGGGACAGATACGCAGTATTTT.

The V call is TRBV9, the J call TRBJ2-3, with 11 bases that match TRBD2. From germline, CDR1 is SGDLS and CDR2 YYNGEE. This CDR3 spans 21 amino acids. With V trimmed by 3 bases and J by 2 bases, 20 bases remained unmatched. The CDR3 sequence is CASSATAAASGGPRSTDTQYF. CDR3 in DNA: TGTGCCAGCAGCGCCACCGCGGCGGCTAGCGGGGGGCCGCGATCCACAGATACGCAGTATTTT.

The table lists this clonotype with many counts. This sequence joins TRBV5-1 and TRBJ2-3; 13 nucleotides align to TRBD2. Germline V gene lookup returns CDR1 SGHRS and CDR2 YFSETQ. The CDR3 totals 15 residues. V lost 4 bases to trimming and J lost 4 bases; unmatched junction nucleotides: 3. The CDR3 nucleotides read TGCGCCAGCAGCGCCGGGACTAGCGGGGCAGATACGCAGTATTTT. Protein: CASSAGTSGADTQYF. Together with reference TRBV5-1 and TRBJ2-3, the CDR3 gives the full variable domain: KAGVTQTPRYLIKTRGQQVTLSCSPISGHRSVSWYQQTPGQGLQFLFEYFSETQRNKGNFPGRFSGRQFSNSRSEMNVSTLELGDSALYLCASSAGTSGADTQYFGPGTRLTVL.

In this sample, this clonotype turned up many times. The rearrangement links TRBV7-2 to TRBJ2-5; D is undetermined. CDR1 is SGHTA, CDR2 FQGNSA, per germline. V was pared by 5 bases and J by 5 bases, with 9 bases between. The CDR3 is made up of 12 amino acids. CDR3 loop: CASSPMRETQYF. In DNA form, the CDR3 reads TGTGCCAGCAGCCCGATGAGGGAGACCCAGTACTTC.

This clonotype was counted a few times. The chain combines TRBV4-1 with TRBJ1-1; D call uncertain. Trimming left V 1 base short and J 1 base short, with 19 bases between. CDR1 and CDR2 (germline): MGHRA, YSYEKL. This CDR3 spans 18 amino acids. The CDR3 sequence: CASSQAIDLWTANTEAFF. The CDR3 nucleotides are TGCGCCAGCAGCCAAGCCATCGATCTATGGACGGCGAACACTGAAGCTTTCTTT.

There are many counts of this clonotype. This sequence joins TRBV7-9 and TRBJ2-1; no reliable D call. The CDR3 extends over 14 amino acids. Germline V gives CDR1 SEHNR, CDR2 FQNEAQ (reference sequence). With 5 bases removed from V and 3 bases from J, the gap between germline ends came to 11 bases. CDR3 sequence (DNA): TGTGCCAGCAGCACCATTGAGAACTACAATGAGCAGTTCTTC. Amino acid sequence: CASSTIENYNEQFF.

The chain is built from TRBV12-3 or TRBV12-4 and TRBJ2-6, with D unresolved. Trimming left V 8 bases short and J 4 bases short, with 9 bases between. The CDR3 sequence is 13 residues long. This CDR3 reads CASAGSGANVLTF. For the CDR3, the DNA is TGTGCCAGCGCAGGCTCCGGGGCCAACGTCCTGACTTTC.

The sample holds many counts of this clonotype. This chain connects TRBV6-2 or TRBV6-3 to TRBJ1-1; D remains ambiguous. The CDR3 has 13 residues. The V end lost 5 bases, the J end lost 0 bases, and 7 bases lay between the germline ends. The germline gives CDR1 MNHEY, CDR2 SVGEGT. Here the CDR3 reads CASSPVVNTEAFF. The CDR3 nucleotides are TGTGCCAGCAGTCCTGTCGTGAACACTGAAGCTTTCTTT.

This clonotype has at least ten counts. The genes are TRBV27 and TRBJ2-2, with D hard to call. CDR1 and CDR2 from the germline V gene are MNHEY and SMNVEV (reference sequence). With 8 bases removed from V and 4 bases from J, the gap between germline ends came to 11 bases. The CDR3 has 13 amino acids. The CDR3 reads CASGLLSTGELFF. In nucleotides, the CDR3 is TGTGCCAGCGGGCTTCTCTCCACCGGGGAGCTGTTTTTT.

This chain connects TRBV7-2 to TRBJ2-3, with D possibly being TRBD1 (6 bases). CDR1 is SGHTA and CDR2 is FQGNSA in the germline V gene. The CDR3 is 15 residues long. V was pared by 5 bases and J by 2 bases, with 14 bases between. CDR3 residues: CASSLGVGATDTQYF. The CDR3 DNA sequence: TGTGCCAGCAGCCTAGGGGTGGGGGCCACAGATACGCAGTATTTT.

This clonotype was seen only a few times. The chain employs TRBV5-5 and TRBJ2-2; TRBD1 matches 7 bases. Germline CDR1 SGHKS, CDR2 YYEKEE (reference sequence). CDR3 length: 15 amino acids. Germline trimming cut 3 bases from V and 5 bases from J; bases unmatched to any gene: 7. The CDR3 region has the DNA TGTGCCAGCAGCTCCTACAGGGGAAAGACCGGGGAGCTGTTTTTT. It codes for CASSSYRGKTGELFF.

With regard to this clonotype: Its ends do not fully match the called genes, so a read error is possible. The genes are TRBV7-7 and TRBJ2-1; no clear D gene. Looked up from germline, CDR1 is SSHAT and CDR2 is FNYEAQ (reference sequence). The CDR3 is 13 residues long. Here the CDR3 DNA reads TGTGCTAGCAGCCCAAACGAAGGGAATGAGCAGTTCTTC. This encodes CASSPNEGNEQFF.

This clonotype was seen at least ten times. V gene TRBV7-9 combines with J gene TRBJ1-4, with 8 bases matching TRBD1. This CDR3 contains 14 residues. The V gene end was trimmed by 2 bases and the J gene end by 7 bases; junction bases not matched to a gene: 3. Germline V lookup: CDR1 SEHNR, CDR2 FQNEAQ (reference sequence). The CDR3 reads CASSLTGGGEKLFF. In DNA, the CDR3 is TGTGCCAGCAGCTTAACAGGGGGAGGTGAAAAACTGTTTTTT.

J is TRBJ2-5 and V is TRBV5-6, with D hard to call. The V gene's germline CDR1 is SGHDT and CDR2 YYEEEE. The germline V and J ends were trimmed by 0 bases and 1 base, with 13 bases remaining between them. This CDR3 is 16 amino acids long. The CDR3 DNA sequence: TGTGCCAGCAGCTTGGTTTCCCCATCGAGCCAAGAGACCCAGTACTTC. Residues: CASSLVSPSSQETQYF. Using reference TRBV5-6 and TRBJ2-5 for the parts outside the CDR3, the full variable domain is DAGVTQSPTHLIKTRGQQVTLRCSPKSGHDTVSWYQQALGQGPQFIFQYYEEEERQRGNFPDRFSGHQFPNYSSELNVNALLLGDSALYLCASSLVSPSSQETQYFGPGTRLLVL.

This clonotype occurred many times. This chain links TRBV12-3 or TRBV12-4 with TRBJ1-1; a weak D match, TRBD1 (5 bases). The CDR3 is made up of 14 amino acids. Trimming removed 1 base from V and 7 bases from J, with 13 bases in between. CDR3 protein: CASSLVIFGGEAFF. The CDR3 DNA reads TGTGCCAGCAGTTTAGTGATCTTCGGGGGTGAAGCTTTCTTT.